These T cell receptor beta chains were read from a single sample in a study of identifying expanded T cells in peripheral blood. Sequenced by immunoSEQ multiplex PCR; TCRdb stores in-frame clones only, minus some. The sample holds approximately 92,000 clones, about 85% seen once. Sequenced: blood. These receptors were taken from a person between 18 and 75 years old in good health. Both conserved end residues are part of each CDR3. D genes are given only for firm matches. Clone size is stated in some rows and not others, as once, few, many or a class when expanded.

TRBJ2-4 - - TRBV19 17 TGTGCCAGTAGTACACTGCAGGGTGGTAAGGCCAAAAACATTCAGTACTTC CASSTLQGGKAKNIQYF
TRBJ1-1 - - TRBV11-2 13 TGTGCCAGCAGCTTAGTAAGACGGCCTGAAGCTTTCTTT CASSLVRRPEAFF
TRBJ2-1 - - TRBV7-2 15 TGTGCCAGCAGCTTCAGGACCAGCTCCTACAATGAGCAGTTCTTC CASSFRTSSYNEQFF
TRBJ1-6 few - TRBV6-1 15 TGTGCCAGCAGTGAATGGGGGGGGAATTCATCACCCCTCCACTTT CASSEWGGNSSPLHF
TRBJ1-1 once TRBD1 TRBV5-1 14 TGCGCCAGCAGAAAACAGGGGCAGAACACTGAAGCTTTCTTT CASRKQGQNTEAFF
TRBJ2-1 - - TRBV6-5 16 TGTGCCAGCAGTTACACGACAGCAACTCCCTACAATGAGCAGTTCTTC CASSYTTATPYNEQFF
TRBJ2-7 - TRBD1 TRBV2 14 TGTGCCAGCAGCTTCGACAGGGGATCCTACGAGCAGTACTTC CASSFDRGSYEQYF
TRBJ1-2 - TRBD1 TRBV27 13 TGTGCCACCGGGACAGGGGTGGGCTATGGCTACACCTTC CATGTGVGYGYTF
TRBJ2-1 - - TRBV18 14 TGTGCCAGCTCACTGTCACAGAAGGACAATGAGCAGTTCTTC CASSLSQKDNEQFF
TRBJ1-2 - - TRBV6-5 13 TGTGCCAGCAGTCGACAGGTCCAAGGCGGCTACACCTTC CASSRQVQGGYTF
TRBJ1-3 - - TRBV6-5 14 TGTGCCAGCAGCTCCCTGAGCTCTGGAAACACCATATATTTT CASSSLSSGNTIYF
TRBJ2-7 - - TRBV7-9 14 TGTGCCAGCAGCTCCCGAACTCCTGCCGACGAGCAGTACTTC CASSSRTPADEQYF
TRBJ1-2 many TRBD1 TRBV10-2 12 TGCGCCAGCGGGGGACAGGATTATGGCTACACCTTC CASGGQDYGYTF
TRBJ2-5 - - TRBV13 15 TGTGCCAGCAGCTTAGGCCCCTTAGCCTACGAGACCCAGTACTTC CASSLGPLAYETQYF
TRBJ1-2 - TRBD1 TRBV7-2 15 TGTGCCAGCAGCTTCTACCGGACAGGGGACTATGGCTACACCTTC CASSFYRTGDYGYTF
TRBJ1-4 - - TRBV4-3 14 TGCGCCAGCAGCCAAGATCAAGGGTATGAAAAACTGTTTTTT CASSQDQGYEKLFF